This T cell receptor (beta chain) was obtained from a study of T-cell memory formation after mild COVID-19. Study-level background: Largely, TCR clusters stayed within a single donor.

Germline loops: CDR1 SGHTA, CDR2 FQGTGA. V was cut by 1 base and J by 8 bases, with 9 bases left in between. The CDR3 is 14 amino acids. With constant-segment primers, 5'RACE yielded cDNA libraries of TCR alpha and TCR beta that carried sample barcodes and UMIs. TCRdb re-analysed the 5' RACE reads in MiXCR, keeping a single row per CDR3 protein. The table records roughly 400,000 distinct CDR3 sequences, about 24% of them present only once. Broader study findings: There was a balanced CD4/CD8 profile in clones contracting day 15 to 85, and later expanders leaned CD4+.

Note on this clonotype: The target antigen is unknown.

The chain combines TRBV7-3 with TRBJ1-6, with D unclear. This TCR came from an adult woman who had mild COVID-19 (a few samples of this study predate the infection). Cell type and time point are not known. The sample was PBMCs or a T cell subset sorted from them (not recorded which). The DNA of the CDR3 is TGTGCCAGCAGCTTAATTGATGGAGATTCACCCCTCCACTTT. It is translated as CASSLIDGDSPLHF.